Listed here are 6 T cell receptor delta chains from one sample, sequenced in a study of gammadelta T cells in human blood. TCRdb re-identified clones in the RT-PCR reads via CATT. The sample contains roughly 200 delta-chain clones, about 16% of which appear only once. Specimen: non-Vgamma9Vdelta2 gamma-delta T cells from cord blood. These receptors were collected from a newborn.

This clone ranks as large (0.1 to 1%). The V and J genes are TRDV1 and TRDJ1, with TRDD2 as a possible D gene (6 bases). The germline gives CDR1 TSWWSYY, CDR2 QGS. This CDR3 is built from 20 residues. V was shortened by 2 bases and J by 0 bases, with 25 bases between the two germline ends. The CDR3 spells CALGEVKGPTRIGYTDKLIF. The DNA for the CDR3 is TGTGCTCTTGGGGAAGTAAAAGGTCCTACGAGGATTGGGTACACCGATAAACTCATCTTT.

This chain links TRAV38-2/DV8 with TRDJ1; 7 bases match TRDD3. Germline matching of the DNA provided the J gene here, since TCRdb leaves it blank. This CDR3 is built from 28 residues. The J segment lost 0 bases and the V segment lost 0 bases, leaving 41 bases of the junction unmatched. The germline V gene has CDR1 TSESDYY and CDR2 QEAYKQQN. In DNA form, the CDR3 reads TGTGCTTATAGGAGCGCGTTGGGTAGTTACCCCACCCGCAAAACTTGGGGGACTCCAGATCTGTACACCGATAAACTCATCTTT. Protein product: CAYRSALGSYPTRKTWGTPDLYTDKLIF.

Comments on this clone: The sample contains more than one DNA sequence encoding this CDR3. The chain joins TRDV3 to TRDJ3, with 10 bases matching TRDD3. The CDR3 sequence is 19 residues long. V lost 4 bases, J lost 1 base, and 13 bases stayed unmatched. Per germline, CDR1 TVYSNPD and CDR2 GDNSRS (reference sequence). CDR3 nucleotide sequence: TGTGCCTCGGGTACTGGGGGATTCGGTAGATCCTGGGACACCCGACAGATGTTTTTC. Protein: CASGTGGFGRSWDTRQMFF.

This clone occurred a few times. A much larger clone sits a single nucleotide away, making a read error possible. V is TRDV1 and J is TRDJ1, with D perhaps TRDD2 (5 bases). V lost 1 base to trimming and J lost 4 bases, with 25 bases between them. Germline V lookup: CDR1 TSWWSYY, CDR2 QGS. This CDR3 spans 19 amino acids. CDR3 residues: CALGEHLTNTDAFNDKLIF. The CDR3, as DNA: TGTGCTCTTGGGGAACATCTAACGAACACGGATGCCTTCAACGATAAACTCATCTTT.

This clone is hyperexpanded. The chain carries TRAV38-2/DV8 and TRDJ1; 7 positions match TRDD3. The junction had 26 bases not matched to a gene; V was cut back by 0 bases and J by 0 bases. The CDR3 extends over 23 amino acids. Germline assignment: CDR1 TSESDYY and CDR2 QEAYKQQN. The CDR3 region is CAYRSAVRYVGGDREVYTDKLIF. CDR3 DNA sequence: TGTGCTTATAGGAGCGCGGTACGCTACGTCGGGGGGGATCGGGAAGTGTACACCGATAAACTCATCTTT.

About this clone itself: With a much larger clone just one base away, this may be a read error. The V gene is TRDV1; the J gene was not called; TRDD3, the table's D call, lacks a check against the DNA. Germline-derived CDR1 and CDR2 are TSWWSYY and QGS. The CDR3 consists of 23 residues. The CDR3 loop is CALGENNSPRPGVEGVYTDKRIF. The CDR3 region has the DNA TGTGCTCTTGGGGAAAACAACTCCCCTCGACCTGGGGTCGAAGGGGTGTACACCGATAAACGCATCTTT.